Below, 27 T cell receptor beta chains from the same sample are listed, as sequenced in a study of blood T cell repertoires in COVID-19. Only in-frame clones appear in the TCRdb table, and some are missing; sequencing was by immunoSEQ multiplex PCR. The sample contains approximately 66,000 clones, roughly 80% of which appear only once. Source material: peripheral blood. The receptor source for this set is a man aged 60-69 years with acute or convalescent COVID-19.

This sequence joins TRBV3-1 (or the pseudogene TRBV3-2) and TRBJ2-3; possible D gene TRBD1, 5 bases. Germline CDR1 is LGHDT and CDR2 is YNNKEL (reference sequence). There are 14 residues in the CDR3. V dropped 0 bases and J dropped 1 base, with 5 bases sitting between them. The CDR3 DNA is TGTGCCAGCAGCCAAGACAGGGGCACAGATACGCAGTATTTT. Amino acid sequence: CASSQDRGTDTQYF.

This chain connects TRBV7-9 to TRBJ2-3; 10 bases map to TRBD1. The J segment lost 6 bases and the V segment lost 6 bases, leaving 9 bases of the junction unmatched. This CDR3 spans 15 amino acids. Germline CDR1 and CDR2: SEHNR and FQNEAQ (reference sequence). In nucleotides, the CDR3 is TGTGCCAGCAGTCGGGACAGGGGAGGTTTGGATACGCAGTATTTT. Translating it yields CASSRDRGGLDTQYF.

This clone was found a few times. The CDR3 reads CASSLGHIGYTF. CDR3 DNA: TGTGCCAGCAGCTTAGGGCACATCGGCTACACCTTC. The V gene is TRBV11-2, the J gene TRBJ1-2; D gene uncertain. CDR3 length: 12 residues. With 1 base removed from V and 8 bases from J, the gap between germline ends came to 8 bases. Germline V gives CDR1 SGHAT, CDR2 FQNNGV.

This chain's CDR3 is CASSQYTTSGKETQYF. The DNA of the CDR3 is TGCGCCAGCAGCCAATACACGACTAGCGGTAAAGAGACCCAGTACTTC. V is TRBV4-1 and J is TRBJ2-5; TRBD2 agrees at 9 bases. The CDR3 runs to 16 residues. CDR1 and CDR2 from the germline V gene are MGHRA and YSYEKL. Losses at the gene ends were 2 bases for V and 3 bases for J; bases not matched to a gene: 7.

V gene TRBV4-1 combines with J gene TRBJ2-7; 13 bases map to TRBD2. This CDR3 is 13 amino acids long. J lost 6 bases, V lost 4 bases, and 0 bases had no gene match. CDR1 and CDR2 (germline): MGHRA, YSYEKL. CDR3 sequence: CASSRTSGGEQYV. Here the CDR3 DNA reads TGCGCCAGCAGCCGGACTAGCGGGGGCGAGCAGTACGTC.

The rearrangement uses TRBV11-2 and TRBJ2-7; D is undetermined. The V end lost 5 bases, the J end lost 5 bases, and 13 bases lay between the germline ends. The CDR3 has 13 amino acids. Germline loops: CDR1 SGHAT, CDR2 FQNNGV. CDR3 sequence: CASSLGRQDEQYF. CDR3 DNA sequence: TGTGCCAGCAGCCTAGGACGGCAGGACGAGCAGTACTTC.

The rearrangement links TRBV14 to TRBJ2-3; 7 positions match TRBD1. CDR1 is SGHDN and CDR2 is FVKESK in the germline V gene. The CDR3 is 13 residues long. The junction had 8 bases not matched to a gene; V was cut back by 0 bases and J by 14 bases. The CDR3 is CASSQEGGRGWYF. Written as DNA, the CDR3 is TGTGCCAGCAGCCAAGAAGGGGGCAGGGGATGGTATTTT. Looking up the rest from reference TRBV14 and TRBJ2-3 gives the full variable domain: EAGVTQFPSHSVIEKGQTVTLRCDPISGHDNLYWYRRVMGKEIKFLLHFVKESKQDESGMPNNRFLAERTGGTYSTLKVQPAELEDSGVYFCASSQEGGRGWYFGPGTRLTVL.

This clone turned up a few times. V usage is TRBV30 and J usage is TRBJ1-1; the match to TRBD1 covers 8 bases. The V and J ends lost 1 base and 7 bases, in that order; junction bases with no gene match: 8. Germline loops: CDR1 GTSNPN, CDR2 SVGIG (reference sequence). The CDR3 extends over 14 amino acids. Here the CDR3 reads CAWSGRDRPREAFF. The CDR3 DNA reads as TGTGCCTGGAGTGGACGGGACAGGCCGCGTGAAGCTTTCTTT.

The chain has TRBV27 and TRBJ2-7, with 9 bases aligning to TRBD1. From germline, CDR1 is MNHEY and CDR2 SMNVEV (reference sequence). This CDR3 has 16 amino acids. After removal of 0 bases from V and 4 bases from J, the junction contained 7 bases not matched to a gene. The CDR3 nucleotides are TGTGCCAGCAGTTTATCGGGGACAGGGAATGAATACGAGCAGTACTTC. It codes for CASSLSGTGNEYEQYF.

The chain recombines TRBV3-1 (or the pseudogene TRBV3-2) with TRBJ2-5; possibly TRBD2 for D (7 bases). Germline CDR1 and CDR2: LGHDT and YNNKEL (reference sequence). V shed 2 bases and J shed 5 bases, with 15 bases lying between them. CDR3 size: 15 residues. The DNA for the CDR3 is TGTGCCAGCAGCCAACCCTTTGGGGGGGCGGAGACCCAGTACTTC. Amino acid sequence: CASSQPFGGAETQYF.

This chain connects TRBV28 to TRBJ1-1; D call uncertain. The length of the CDR3 is 14 residues. In germline, CDR1 is MDHEN, CDR2 SYDVKM. Trimming removed 3 bases at V and 4 bases at J, with 12 bases between. CDR3 coding DNA: TGTGCCAGCAGTTTGGTTGACTCGAGCACTGAAGCTTTCTTT. Amino acids: CASSLVDSSTEAFF.

This chain connects TRBV4-1 to TRBJ2-5, with a tentative D call TRBD2 (6 bases). The V end was cut by 3 bases, the J end by 7 bases, with 21 bases between. The CDR3 is 16 residues long. CDR1 and CDR2 (germline): MGHRA, YSYEKL. The CDR3 sequence: CASSQPMDGGFLTQYF. The CDR3 coding sequence is TGCGCCAGCAGCCAGCCGATGGACGGGGGTTTCTTGACCCAGTACTTC.

The chain couples TRBV19 to TRBJ2-7, with TRBD2 matching over 7 bases. This CDR3 comprises 15 residues. V trimming: 3 bases; J trimming: 3 bases; junction bases outside the gene matches: 8. Germline lookup yields CDR1 LNHDA and CDR2 SQIVND (reference sequence). This CDR3 reads CASSMGAGAYYEQYF. In nucleotides, the CDR3 is TGTGCCAGTAGTATGGGCGCGGGAGCCTACTACGAGCAGTACTTC.

Here the CDR3 DNA reads TGTGCCAGTAGTATATCCACCACTAGAAACATTCAGTACTTC. Encoded protein: CASSISTTRNIQYF. V and J are TRBV19 and TRBJ2-4, with TRBD2 as a possible D gene (5 bases). V was pared by 2 bases and J by 6 bases, with 11 bases between. Germline values: CDR1 LNHDA, CDR2 SQIVND (reference sequence). This CDR3 spans 14 amino acids.

CDR3 amino acids: CAISESERSPLHF. The CDR3 nucleotides are TGTGCCATCAGTGAGTCGGAGAGGTCACCCCTCCACTTT. The gene calls are TRBV10-3 and TRBJ1-6, with D uncertain. This CDR3 has 13 residues. V dropped 0 bases and J dropped 10 bases, with 7 bases sitting between them. Germline CDR1 ENHRY, CDR2 SYGVKD.

This clone occurred a few times. Germline and junction disagree at one end, which may indicate a read error. The chain links TRBV27 to TRBJ2-7; 10 bases line up with TRBD2. In germline, CDR1 is MNHEY, CDR2 SMNVEV (reference sequence). CDR3 size: 14 residues. In nucleotides, the CDR3 is TGTGCCAGCAGCTCGAGCGGGAGGGGTTACGCGCAGTACTTC. Its translation is CASSSSGRGYAQYF.

The chain links TRBV25-1 to TRBJ1-6, with TRBD1 matching over 9 bases. The length of the CDR3 is 17 residues. Losses at the gene ends were 4 bases for V and 1 base for J; bases not matched to a gene: 5. Germline V CDR1 and CDR2: MGHDK, SYGVNS. The CDR3 sequence is CASSATGGGSYNSPLHF. DNA for the CDR3: TGTGCCAGCAGTGCGACAGGGGGAGGTTCCTATAATTCACCCCTCCACTTT.

V and J are TRBV28 and TRBJ2-5, with a tentative D call TRBD1 (6 bases). From germline, CDR1 is MDHEN and CDR2 SYDVKM. This CDR3 is built from 15 residues. Trimming shortened V by 10 bases and J by 5 bases, and 23 bases separated the two germline ends. In DNA, the CDR3 is TGTGCCATCAATCCTACAGGGACCCCCGGGGAGACCCAGTACTTC. Protein product: CAINPTGTPGETQYF.

The chain recombines TRBV2 with TRBJ2-2; 9 nucleotides align to TRBD1. This CDR3 has 15 amino acids. In germline, CDR1 is SNHLY, CDR2 FYNNEI. The J segment lost 6 bases and the V segment lost 7 bases, leaving 9 bases of the junction unmatched. CDR3 nucleotide sequence: TGTGCCAGCAAATACCGGGACAGGGTTGCCGGGGAGCTGTTTTTT. Its translation is CASKYRDRVAGELFF.

This clone was detected only a few times. The chain is built from TRBV18 and TRBJ1-3, with D tentatively TRBD1 (5 bases). Germline CDR1 and CDR2: KGHSH and LQKENI. V was clipped by 3 bases and J by 0 bases, with 15 bases between them. CDR3 length: 17 amino acids. In DNA form, the CDR3 reads TGTGCCAGCTCACCGGGAAACAGGATGTACTCTGGAAACACCATATATTTT. Amino acids: CASSPGNRMYSGNTIYF.

The rearrangement links TRBV6-5 to TRBJ2-7; TRBD1 matches at 7 bases. Trimming took 6 bases from V and 0 from J; bases not matched to a gene: 5. This CDR3 spans 14 amino acids. Germline CDR1 is MNHEY and CDR2 is SVGAGI. As DNA, the CDR3 is TGTGCCAGCAGACCAACAGGGGTCTCCTACGAGCAGTACGTC. Translated: CASRPTGVSYEQYV.

This rearrangement joins TRBV7-6 to TRBJ2-1, with D maybe TRBD2 (5 bases). CDR1 is SGHVS and CDR2 is FNYEAQ in the germline V gene. CDR3 length: 18 residues. Trimming took off 2 bases at V and 6 bases at J, with 23 bases between the two ends. The CDR3 sequence is CASSLIGPGSGFVNEQFF. The CDR3 DNA follows: TGTGCCAGCAGCTTAATCGGCCCGGGATCGGGGTTTGTCAATGAGCAGTTCTTC.

The V gene is TRBV5-4, the J gene TRBJ2-5; D possibly corresponds to TRBD2 (5 bases). V lost 5 bases and J 7 bases, leaving 18 bases between the germline ends. CDR3 length: 14 residues. Looked up from germline, CDR1 is SGHNT and CDR2 is YYREEE (reference sequence). This chain's CDR3 is CASSSSRLEGTQYF. DNA for the CDR3: TGTGCCAGCAGTTCCAGCCGTCTAGAGGGGACCCAGTACTTC.

This chain uses TRBV6-5 with TRBJ2-7; 10 bases agree with TRBD2. The CDR3 runs to 14 residues. Looked up from germline, CDR1 is MNHEY and CDR2 is SVGAGI. V trimming: 8 bases; J trimming: 7 bases; junction bases outside the gene matches: 11. The CDR3 reads CASRRSGRVGEQYF. The CDR3 region has the DNA TGTGCCAGCCGTAGAAGCGGGAGGGTGGGGGAGCAGTACTTC.

This clone was detected once. This chain uses TRBV9 with TRBJ1-1; perhaps TRBD1 as D (6 bases). The CDR3 spans 16 residues. V shed 4 bases and J shed 0 bases, with 16 bases lying between them. Per germline, CDR1 SGDLS and CDR2 YYNGEE. The CDR3 loop reads CASSSQTGPMNTEAFF. CDR3 DNA sequence: TGTGCCAGCAGCTCTCAGACAGGACCTATGAACACTGAAGCTTTCTTT.

This clone has at least ten counts. V is TRBV24-1 and J is TRBJ2-2, with TRBD2 as a possible D gene (6 bases). Germline CDR1 is KGHDR and CDR2 is SFDVKD. This CDR3 has 18 residues. The V gene lost 0 bases and the J gene lost 0 bases, with 13 bases spanning the gap. The CDR3 loop reads CATSDLGGVAANTGELFF. As DNA, the CDR3 is TGTGCCACCAGTGATTTGGGTGGAGTAGCGGCGAACACCGGGGAGCTGTTTTTT.

This clone has just one count. The genes are TRBV3-1 (or the pseudogene TRBV3-2) and TRBJ2-3; D remains ambiguous. The length of the CDR3 is 13 residues. In germline, CDR1 is LGHDT, CDR2 YNNKEL (reference sequence). V gave up 0 bases and J gave up 2 bases, with 3 bases separating them. CDR3 nucleotides: TGTGCCAGCAGCCAAGACAACACAGATACGCAGTATTTT. Its translation is CASSQDNTDTQYF.